Listed here are 22 T cell receptor beta chains from one sample, sequenced in a study of human T cells and chemical hapten exposure. Time point: patch test 1, 2 weeks after DPC sensitization. Sample treatment: therapeutic diphenylcyclopropenone sensitization with weekly scalp DPC. TCRdb independently ran MiXCR on the RACE reads; one entry per CDR3 protein. Here the sample spans 75,000 to 100,000 distinct CDR3 sequences, 12% being singletons. Material: whole blood, obtained in connection with sensitization to the hapten diphenylcyclopropenone (DPC). These receptors were collected from a middle-aged woman with alopecia areata. Some clones in this sample may be carry-over from other donors' samples.

The V and J genes are TRBV28 and TRBJ2-5, with a weak D call TRBD2 (6 bases). The CDR3 contains 14 residues. Trimming took off 5 bases at V and 5 bases at J, with 15 bases between the two ends. Germline V gene sequence: CDR1 MDHEN, CDR2 SYDVKM. The CDR3 spells CASSPGTPPETQYF. The DNA for the CDR3 is TGTGCCAGCAGTCCCGGGACTCCCCCCGAGACCCAGTACTTC.

This clonotype was observed a handful of times. CDR3 loop: CASSVLGLAITGELFF. The CDR3, as DNA: TGCGCCAGCAGCGTGCTGGGACTAGCGATCACCGGGGAGCTGTTTTTT. The J gene is TRBJ2-2, the V gene TRBV4-1, with 10 bases aligning to TRBD2. CDR3 length: 16 residues. Per germline, CDR1 MGHRA and CDR2 YSYEKL. V trimming: 5 bases; J trimming: 4 bases; junction bases outside the gene matches: 7.

The J gene is TRBJ1-1, the V gene TRBV5-6, with a weak D call TRBD1 (5 bases). The CDR3 has 15 residues. CDR1 and CDR2 from the germline V gene are SGHDT and YYEEEE. V was trimmed by 4 bases and J by 3 bases, leaving 16 bases between them. CDR3 sequence (DNA): TGTGCCAGCAGCACCCGCAGGGCTAGGGACACTGAAGCTTTCTTT. Amino acids: CASSTRRARDTEAFF.

In its sample, this clonotype was seen many times. This rearrangement joins TRBV6-2 or TRBV6-3 to TRBJ1-5; TRBD1 might be the D (5 bases). The V gene lost 4 bases and the J gene lost 2 bases, with 18 bases spanning the gap. The CDR3 has 17 amino acids. Germline CDR1 MNHEY, CDR2 SVGEGT. The CDR3 nucleotides read TGTGCCAGCAGTTCCCAAATGCTGGGCAGGGGCAATCAGCCCCAGCATTTT. Protein product: CASSSQMLGRGNQPQHF.

This clonotype was seen only a few times. This chain uses TRBV7-2 with TRBJ2-1; TRBD1 might be the D (5 bases). V gave up 1 base and J gave up 4 bases, with 14 bases separating them. Germline assignment: CDR1 SGHTA and CDR2 FQGNSA. This CDR3 has 16 residues. The CDR3 reads CASSLGATDMYNEQFF. CDR3 sequence (DNA): TGTGCCAGCAGCTTAGGAGCGACGGACATGTACAATGAGCAGTTCTTC.

This clonotype turned up a few times. The chain uses TRBV6-1 and TRBJ1-1; no firm D call. The V end lost 1 base, the J end lost 0 bases, and 9 bases lay between the germline ends. This CDR3 spans 15 amino acids. Germline V CDR1 and CDR2: MNHNS, SASEGT. CDR3 sequence: CASSEGVRLNTEAFF. CDR3 sequence (DNA): TGTGCCAGCAGTGAAGGAGTCAGGTTGAACACTGAAGCTTTCTTT.

This clonotype appeared a few times. The chain combines TRBV5-1 with TRBJ2-1, with D possibly TRBD2 on 5 matching bases. Germline assignment: CDR1 SGHRS and CDR2 YFSETQ. The CDR3 sequence is 15 residues long. V was shortened by 3 bases and J by 9 bases, with 19 bases between the two germline ends. In DNA form, the CDR3 reads TGCGCCAGCAGCTCCTCTGGACGGGAAACGGGTGAGCAGTTCTTC. This encodes CASSSSGRETGEQFF.

This clonotype was detected only a few times. The chain carries TRBV29-1 and TRBJ2-5, with D perhaps matching TRBD1 (6 bases). The CDR3 spans 12 residues. Germline V gives CDR1 SQVTM, CDR2 ANQGSEA. Trimming shortened V by 3 bases and J by 5 bases, and 10 bases separated the two germline ends. CDR3 bases: TGCAGCGTTGAGTCCCAGGGGGAGACCCAGTACTTC. Its protein is CSVESQGETQYF. Using reference TRBV29-1 and TRBJ2-5 for the parts outside the CDR3, the full variable domain is SAVISQKPSRDICQRGTSLTIQCQVDSQVTMMFWYRQQPGQSLTLIATANQGSEATYESGFVIDKFPISRPNLTFSTLTVSNMSPEDSSIYLCSVESQGETQYFGPGTRLLVL.

This clonotype turned up a few times. The J gene is TRBJ1-6, the V gene TRBV11-2; D gene unclear. Germline V gives CDR1 SGHAT, CDR2 FQNNGV. CDR3 size: 14 residues. V lost 0 bases and J lost 9, with 9 bases in between. The CDR3 loop reads CASSLESAASPLHF. CDR3 in DNA: TGTGCCAGCAGCTTAGAATCTGCAGCTTCACCCCTCCACTTT.

V is TRBV7-2 and J is TRBJ2-7, with 9 bases matching TRBD2. Germline V lookup: CDR1 SGHTA, CDR2 FQGNSA. V trimming: 5 bases; J trimming: 4 bases; junction bases outside the gene matches: 9. This CDR3 contains 15 residues. The CDR3, as DNA: TGTGCCAGCAGCGTAGGCGCGGGAGGGAAGTACGAGCAGTACTTC. Its protein product is CASSVGAGGKYEQYF.

This rearrangement joins TRBV9 to TRBJ2-7; perhaps TRBD2 as D (6 bases). The V gene lost 0 bases and the J gene lost 7 bases, with 11 bases spanning the gap. This CDR3 has 13 residues. The V gene's germline CDR1 is SGDLS and CDR2 YYNGEE. CDR3 residues: CASSVAGVSEQYF. Written as DNA, the CDR3 is TGTGCCAGCAGCGTAGCGGGAGTCAGTGAGCAGTACTTC.

This clonotype was observed a handful of times. V gene TRBV28 combines with J gene TRBJ2-7, with D uncertain. Trimming removed 7 bases from V and 0 bases from J, with 10 bases in between. The CDR3 loop spans 13 amino acids. CDR1 is MDHEN, CDR2 SYDVKM, per germline. CDR3 amino acids: CASTPPGSYEQYF. DNA for the CDR3: TGTGCCAGCACCCCCCCTGGCTCCTACGAGCAGTACTTC.

This sequence joins TRBV6-2 or TRBV6-3 and TRBJ2-1; 12 bases match TRBD2. The CDR3 length is 19 residues. The germline CDR1 and CDR2 sequences are MNHEY and SVGEGT. Trimming at V came to 6 bases and at J to 0 bases, leaving 12 bases not matched to a gene. DNA for the CDR3: TGTGCCAGCAGCCCGGCGCTAGCGGGAGGGGGGAGCTCCTACAATGAGCAGTTCTTC. Translated: CASSPALAGGGSSYNEQFF.

This chain joins TRBV18 and TRBJ1-5, with D perhaps matching TRBD1 (5 bases). V shed 3 bases and J shed 7 bases, with 13 bases lying between them. The CDR3 sequence is 14 residues long. The germline V gene has CDR1 KGHSH and CDR2 LQKENI. The CDR3 region is CASSPQARDQPQHF. The CDR3 region has the DNA TGTGCCAGCTCACCCCAGGCAAGGGACCAGCCCCAGCATTTT.

The chain recombines TRBV4-3 with TRBJ2-7; D is uncertain. V was shortened by 0 bases and J by 3 bases, with 9 bases between the two germline ends. There are 14 residues in the CDR3. CDR1 is LGHNA, CDR2 YSLEER, per germline. CDR3 DNA sequence: TGCGCCAGCAGCCAAGATACAGAGAACTACGAGCAGTACTTC. This encodes CASSQDTENYEQYF.

The chain recombines TRBV12-2 with TRBJ2-3. TRBV12-2 is given as a pseudogene. This CDR3 spans 14 amino acids. CDR3 amino acids: CASRLVGIGDTQYF. The CDR3 DNA follows: TGTGCAAGTCGCTTAGTTGGGATAGGAGATACGCAGTATTTT.

A few counts support this clonotype. This chain connects TRBV6-2 or TRBV6-3 to TRBJ1-5; 7 positions match TRBD1. Losses at the gene ends were 2 bases for V and 6 bases for J; bases not matched to a gene: 4. From germline, CDR1 is MNHEY and CDR2 SVGEGT. This CDR3 is 14 amino acids long. CDR3 residues: CASSYTGVIQPQHF. The CDR3 DNA sequence: TGTGCCAGCAGTTACACAGGGGTGATTCAGCCCCAGCATTTT.

Only a few counts were recorded for this clonotype. The chain joins TRBV20-1 to TRBJ1-1; 7 bases align to TRBD1. The germline V gene has CDR1 DFQATT and CDR2 SNEGSKA (reference sequence). The CDR3 spans 14 residues. J gave up 0 bases and V 0 bases, and 1 base lay outside the gene matches. The CDR3 coding sequence is TGCAGTGCTAGAGAGGGACAGATGAACACTGAAGCTTTCTTT. The encoded protein is CSAREGQMNTEAFF.

This clonotype was recorded only once. The CDR3 DNA follows: TGTGCCATCAGTGATGGGGCAGGGGTATCCGGGGAGCTGTTTTTT. The encoded protein is CAISDGAGVSGELFF. The chain joins TRBV10-3 to TRBJ2-2; possible D gene TRBD1, 6 bases. Germline CDR1 ENHRY, CDR2 SYGVKD. Trimming removed 3 bases at V and 6 bases at J, with 14 bases between. The CDR3 is 15 amino acids.

This clonotype was detected only a few times. The V gene is TRBV11-2, the J gene TRBJ1-3; 10 bases match TRBD1. The germline V gene has CDR1 SGHAT and CDR2 FQNNGV. This CDR3 is built from 16 residues. V was clipped by 3 bases and J by 2 bases; unmatched bases: 4. CDR3 coding DNA: TGTGCCAGCAGCTTCGACGACAGGGGGCCTGGAAACACCATATATTTT. Its protein is CASSFDDRGPGNTIYF.

This clonotype came up many times. The chain recombines TRBV29-1 with TRBJ2-3; D ambiguous. Germline loops: CDR1 SQVTM, CDR2 ANQGSEA. The ends were cut back, 5 bases at V and 6 bases at J, with 6 bases in the middle. The CDR3 totals 10 residues. The CDR3 DNA reads TGCAGCGTTAAGCTGGATACGCAGTATTTT. It is translated as CSVKLDTQYF.

In this sample, this clonotype turned up many times. This chain links TRBV6-6 with TRBJ2-4, with TRBD2 as a possible D gene (6 bases). V shed 7 bases and J shed 5 bases, with 15 bases lying between them. The V gene's germline CDR1 is MNHNY and CDR2 SVGAGI (reference sequence). The CDR3 spans 14 residues. The CDR3 loop reads CASTGASEENIQYF. The CDR3 DNA reads as TGTGCCAGCACGGGAGCTAGCGAAGAAAACATTCAGTACTTC.